A selection of T cell receptor beta chains follows, all from one sample in a study of shared clonotypes between healthy human individuals. Some clones are missing from TCRdb's copy, which holds only in-frame ones; the method was immunoSEQ multiplex PCR. The data contain 550,000 to 800,000 clones, around 91% of them singletons. Sequenced sample: memory CD8+ T cells from PBMCs. The receptors come from a man aged 18 to 35 in good health. Some clones in this sample may be carry-over from other donors' samples. CDR3s include the opening cysteine and the closing phenylalanine or tryptophan.

>TRBJ2-7|TRBV7-9
CASSLPYYSGTGGNEQYF
>TRBJ1-1|TRBV5-4
CASSTGSDTEAFF
>TRBJ2-1|TRBV6-6
CASSGNYNEQFF
>TRBJ2-7|TRBV6-6
CASSYSNSGSYEQYF
>TRBJ2-5|TRBV6-5
CASSYLGAEETQYF
>TRBJ2-2|TRBV19
CASSILEGVGGELFF
>TRBJ2-2|TRBV6-4
CASSPRLAGSGTGELFF
>TRBJ2-5|TRBV27
CASSSRRTQETQYF
>TRBJ2-7|TRBV5-5
CASSLTYYGLPYEQYF
>TRBJ1-6|TRBV4-3
CASSRMGRTPYNSPLHF
>TRBJ2-2|TRBV2
CASQTGEDTGELFF
>TRBJ2-7|TRBV5-1
CASSWGAGGNSYEQYF
>TRBJ2-2|TRBV14
CASSGLAGNTGELFF
>TRBJ2-1|TRBV29-1
CSVWEGALLGNEQFF
>TRBJ2-5|TRBV27
CASSSELNQETQYF
>TRBJ2-7|TRBV7-2
CASSLWGTGLAQSTYEQYF
>TRBJ2-3|TRBV7-9
CASSPPLVAGGPIDTQYF
>TRBJ1-5|TRBV11-2
CASSLGIGGFDQPQHF
>TRBJ2-7|TRBV7-6
CASRTGLAYEQYF